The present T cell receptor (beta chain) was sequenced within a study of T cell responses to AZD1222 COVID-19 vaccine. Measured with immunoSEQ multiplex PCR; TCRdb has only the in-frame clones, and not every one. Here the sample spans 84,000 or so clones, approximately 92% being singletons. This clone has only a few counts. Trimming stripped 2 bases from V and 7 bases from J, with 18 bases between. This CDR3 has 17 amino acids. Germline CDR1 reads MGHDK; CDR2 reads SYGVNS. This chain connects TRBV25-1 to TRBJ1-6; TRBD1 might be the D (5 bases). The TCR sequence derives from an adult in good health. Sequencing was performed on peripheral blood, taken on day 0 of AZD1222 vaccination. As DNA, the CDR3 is TGTGCCAGCAGTGAAAGAAACAGCGGGGCTCGAAATTCACCCCTCCACTTT. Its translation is CASSERNSGARNSPLHF.